These T cell receptor beta chains were read from a single sample in a study of T cells after posttransplantation cyclophosphamide. Generated by immunoSEQ multiplex PCR, the TCRdb table keeps only in-frame clones and is missing some. The table includes approximately 6,600 clones, roughly 98% detected once. The specimen was memory CD4+ T cells sorted from PBMCs. Every receptor here comes from a man aged 35 to 55 in good health, CMV-negative, and a related stem cell transplant donor. CDR3s include the opening cysteine and the closing phenylalanine or tryptophan.

>TRBJ2-7|TRBV7-2
CASRKTGTDEQYF
>TRBJ2-1|TRBV29-1
CSVSGSLGREQFF
>TRBJ2-1|TRBV11-3
CASSLGNTGDNEQFF
>TRBJ2-2|TRBV28
CASWREQTGELFF
>TRBJ2-1|TRBV30
CAWSPPSGRKGFNEQFF
>TRBJ1-2|TRBV18
CASSPGTGQVYGYTF
>TRBJ2-3|TRBV27
CASRYLEGKDTQYF
>TRBJ2-1|TRBV11-3
CASSLDGVGANEQFF
>TRBJ2-3|TRBV7-8
CASSFLETDTQYF
>TRBJ1-1|TRBV6-5
CASSYGRNTEAFF
>TRBJ2-7|TRBV6-5
CASSVSRGGYEQYF
>TRBJ2-1|TRBV11-1
CASSIQRGLDEQFF
>TRBJ2-2|TRBV2
CASRFQGPGELFF
>TRBJ2-2|TRBV2
CASMRGPRMNTGELFF
>TRBJ1-1|TRBV5-1
CASSLAQTNTEAFF